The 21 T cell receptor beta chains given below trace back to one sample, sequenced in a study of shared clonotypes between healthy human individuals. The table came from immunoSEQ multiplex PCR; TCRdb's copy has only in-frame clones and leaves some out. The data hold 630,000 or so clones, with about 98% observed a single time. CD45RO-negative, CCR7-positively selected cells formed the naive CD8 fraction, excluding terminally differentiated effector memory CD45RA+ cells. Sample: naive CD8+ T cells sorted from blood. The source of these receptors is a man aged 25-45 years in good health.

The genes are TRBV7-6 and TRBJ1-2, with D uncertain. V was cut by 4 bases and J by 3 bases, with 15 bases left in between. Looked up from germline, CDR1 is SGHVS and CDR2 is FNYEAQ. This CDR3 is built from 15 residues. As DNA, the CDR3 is TGTGCCAGCAGCTCCGGGCCCGAGGGAGACTATGGCTACACCTTC. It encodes CASSSGPEGDYGYTF.

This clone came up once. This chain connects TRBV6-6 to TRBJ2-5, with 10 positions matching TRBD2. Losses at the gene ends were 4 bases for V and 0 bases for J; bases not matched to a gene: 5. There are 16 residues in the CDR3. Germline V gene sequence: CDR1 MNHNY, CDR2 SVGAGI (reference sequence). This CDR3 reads CASSSFSGRYQETQYF. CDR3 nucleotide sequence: TGTGCCAGCAGTTCGTTTAGCGGGAGGTACCAAGAGACCCAGTACTTC.

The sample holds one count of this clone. The CDR3 loop reads CASSEVVGGTYEQYF. CDR3 nucleotide sequence: TGTGCCAGCAGTGAAGTTGTGGGAGGAACCTACGAGCAGTACTTC. The rearrangement uses TRBV6-1 and TRBJ2-7, with D perhaps TRBD2 (6 bases). CDR3 length: 15 amino acids. Trimming took off 1 base at V and 2 bases at J, with 12 bases between the two ends. Germline CDR1 and CDR2: MNHNS and SASEGT.

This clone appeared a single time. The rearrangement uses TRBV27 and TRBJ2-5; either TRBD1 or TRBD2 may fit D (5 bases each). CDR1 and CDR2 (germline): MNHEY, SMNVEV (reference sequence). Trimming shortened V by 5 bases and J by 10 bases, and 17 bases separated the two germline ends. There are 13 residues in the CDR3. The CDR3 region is CASSMGRLKDQYF. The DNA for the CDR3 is TGTGCCAGCAGTATGGGACGCCTAAAGGACCAGTACTTC.

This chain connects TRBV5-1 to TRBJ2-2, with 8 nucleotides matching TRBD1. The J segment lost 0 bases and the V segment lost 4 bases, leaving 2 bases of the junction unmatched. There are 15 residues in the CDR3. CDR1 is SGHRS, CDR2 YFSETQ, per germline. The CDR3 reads CASSPGGSNTGELFF. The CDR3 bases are TGCGCCAGCAGCCCAGGGGGCTCGAACACCGGGGAGCTGTTTTTT.

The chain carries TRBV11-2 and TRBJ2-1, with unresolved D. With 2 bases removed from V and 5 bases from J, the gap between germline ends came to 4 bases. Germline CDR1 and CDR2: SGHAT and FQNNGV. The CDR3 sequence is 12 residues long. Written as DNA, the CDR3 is TGTGCCAGCAGCTTAAATCACAATGAGCAGTTCTTC. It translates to CASSLNHNEQFF.

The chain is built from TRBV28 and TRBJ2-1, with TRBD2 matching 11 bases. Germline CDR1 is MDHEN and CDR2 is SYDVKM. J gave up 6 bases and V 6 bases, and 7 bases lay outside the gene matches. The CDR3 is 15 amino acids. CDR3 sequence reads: CASRGTSGRRNEQFF. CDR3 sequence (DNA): TGTGCCAGCAGGGGGACTAGCGGCCGGCGCAATGAGCAGTTCTTC.

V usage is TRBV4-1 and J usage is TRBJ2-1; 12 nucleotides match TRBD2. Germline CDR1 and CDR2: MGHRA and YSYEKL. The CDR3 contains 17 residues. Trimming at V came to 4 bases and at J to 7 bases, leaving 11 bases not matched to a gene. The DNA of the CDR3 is TGCGCCAGCAGCCCTCTCACGACTAGCGGGAGTAGTAATGAGCAGTTCTTC. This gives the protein CASSPLTTSGSSNEQFF.

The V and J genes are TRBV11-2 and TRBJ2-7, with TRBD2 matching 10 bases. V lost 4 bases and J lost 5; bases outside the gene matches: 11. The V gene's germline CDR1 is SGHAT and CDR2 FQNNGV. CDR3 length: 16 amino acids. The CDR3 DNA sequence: TGTGCCAGCAGCTCCCCGTCGACTAGCGGGCTCCACGAGCAGTACTTC. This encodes CASSSPSTSGLHEQYF.

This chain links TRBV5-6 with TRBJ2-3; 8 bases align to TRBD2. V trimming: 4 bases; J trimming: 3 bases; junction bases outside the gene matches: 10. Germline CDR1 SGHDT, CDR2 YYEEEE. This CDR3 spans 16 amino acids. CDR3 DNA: TGTGCCAGCAGCCTAATCGCGGGACTAGAAACAGATACGCAGTATTTT. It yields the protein CASSLIAGLETDTQYF.

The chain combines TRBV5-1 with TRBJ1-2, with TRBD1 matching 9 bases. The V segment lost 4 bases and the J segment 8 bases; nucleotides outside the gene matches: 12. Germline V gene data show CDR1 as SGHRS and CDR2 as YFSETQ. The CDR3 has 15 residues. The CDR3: CASSLQQGALEGYTF. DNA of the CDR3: TGCGCCAGCAGCCTTCAACAGGGGGCATTGGAGGGCTACACCTTC.

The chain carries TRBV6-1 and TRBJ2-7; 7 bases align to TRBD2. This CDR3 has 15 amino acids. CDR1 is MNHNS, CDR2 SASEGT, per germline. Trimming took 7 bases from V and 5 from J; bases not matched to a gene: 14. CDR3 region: CASTDEWDRGDEQYF. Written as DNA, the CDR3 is TGTGCCAGCACCGATGAATGGGACCGGGGGGACGAGCAGTACTTC.

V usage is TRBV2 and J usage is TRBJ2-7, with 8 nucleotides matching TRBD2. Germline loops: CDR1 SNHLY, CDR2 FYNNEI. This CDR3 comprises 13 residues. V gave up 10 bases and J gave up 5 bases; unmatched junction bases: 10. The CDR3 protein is CAIQYPGGDEQYF. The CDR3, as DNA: TGTGCCATCCAATACCCCGGGGGGGACGAGCAGTACTTC.

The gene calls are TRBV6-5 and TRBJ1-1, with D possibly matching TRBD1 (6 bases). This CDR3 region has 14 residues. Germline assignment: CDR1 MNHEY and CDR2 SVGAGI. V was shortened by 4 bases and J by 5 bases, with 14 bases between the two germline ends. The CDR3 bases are TGTGCCAGCAGTTTACAGGGTATCGGTACTGAAGCTTTCTTT. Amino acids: CASSLQGIGTEAFF.

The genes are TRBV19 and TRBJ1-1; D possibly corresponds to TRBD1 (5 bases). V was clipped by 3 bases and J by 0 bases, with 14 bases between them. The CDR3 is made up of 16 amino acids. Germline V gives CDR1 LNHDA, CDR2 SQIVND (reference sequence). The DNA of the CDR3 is TGTGCCAGTAGTATTGAGGGGACCCTGGTGAACACTGAAGCTTTCTTT. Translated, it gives CASSIEGTLVNTEAFF.

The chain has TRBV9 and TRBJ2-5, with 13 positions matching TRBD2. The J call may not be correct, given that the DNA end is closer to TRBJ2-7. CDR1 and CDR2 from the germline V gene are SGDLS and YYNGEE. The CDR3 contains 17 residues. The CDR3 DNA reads TGTGCCAGCAGCGTAGATATTGGGACTAGCGGGACCTACGAGCAGTACTTC. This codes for CASSVDIGTSGTYEQYF.

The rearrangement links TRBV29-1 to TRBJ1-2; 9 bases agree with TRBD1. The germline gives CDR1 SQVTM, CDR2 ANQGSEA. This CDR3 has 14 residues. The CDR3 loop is CSARDRDANYGYTF. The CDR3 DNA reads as TGCAGTGCCCGGGACAGGGATGCTAACTATGGCTACACCTTC.

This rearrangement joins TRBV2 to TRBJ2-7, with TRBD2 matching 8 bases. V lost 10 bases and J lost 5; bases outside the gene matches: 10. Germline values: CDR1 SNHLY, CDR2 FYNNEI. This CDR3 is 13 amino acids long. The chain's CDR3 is CATTTSGVDEQYF. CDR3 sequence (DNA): TGTGCCACTACAACTAGCGGTGTTGACGAGCAGTACTTC.

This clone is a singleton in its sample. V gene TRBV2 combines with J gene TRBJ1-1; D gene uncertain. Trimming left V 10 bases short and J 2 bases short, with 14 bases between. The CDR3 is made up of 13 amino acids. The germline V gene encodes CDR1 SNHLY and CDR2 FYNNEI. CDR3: CANPRTANTEAFF. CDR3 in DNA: TGTGCCAACCCCCGGACGGCCAACACTGAAGCTTTCTTT.

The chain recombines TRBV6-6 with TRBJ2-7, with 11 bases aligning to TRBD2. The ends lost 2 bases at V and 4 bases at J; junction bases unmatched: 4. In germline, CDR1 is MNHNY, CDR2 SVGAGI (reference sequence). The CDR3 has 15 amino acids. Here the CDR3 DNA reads TGTGCCAGCAGTTACGGGACTAGCGGACTATACGAGCAGTACTTC. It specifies CASSYGTSGLYEQYF.

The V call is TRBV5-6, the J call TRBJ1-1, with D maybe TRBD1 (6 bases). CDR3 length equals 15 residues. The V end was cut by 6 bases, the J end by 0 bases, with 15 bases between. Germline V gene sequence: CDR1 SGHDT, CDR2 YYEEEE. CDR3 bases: TGTGCCAGCAACCGACTTGACAGGATGAACACTGAAGCTTTCTTT. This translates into CASNRLDRMNTEAFF.